The present TCR beta chain was sequenced within a study of blood T cell repertoires in COVID-19. At the level of the study: Samples of COVID-19 (acute and convalescent) were obtained from the United States, Italy and Spain.

Profiling relied on immunoSEQ multiplex PCR, and the TCRdb table lists in-frame clones only, not all of them. The repertoire consists of 120,000 to 150,000 clones, with more than 80% occurring once and the leading ten covering approximately 9%. The origin of this receptor is a woman of 80 years or more in a cohort sampled during active or convalescent COVID-19. Sequencing used peripheral blood.

The CDR3 DNA follows: TGTGCCAGTAGTACTTTGACTAGCGGGGGGACCACGTCCCATGAGCAGTTCTTC. Translation: CASSTLTSGGTTSHEQFF. The rearrangement joins TRBV19 to TRBJ2-1, with 13 bases matching TRBD2. V gave up 4 bases and J gave up 8 bases; unmatched junction bases: 14. Germline CDR1 is LNHDA and CDR2 is SQIVND (reference sequence). This CDR3 is 18 amino acids long.